The 27 T cell receptor beta chains given below trace back to one sample, sequenced in a study of cytomegalovirus exposure and HLA in healthy donors. PCR amplification relied on 60 Vbeta primers (plus 13 Jbeta primers). Profiled with immunoSEQ multiplex PCR; TCRdb holds only in-frame clones, not every one. In the table there are about 120,000 clones, around four fifths of which are singletons. Sequenced input: PBMCs. All receptors derive from a man aged 60-69 years in good health and CMV-seropositive.

This clone was counted a single time. The rearrangement links TRBV18 to TRBJ2-7; 10 bases align to TRBD2. CDR1 KGHSH and CDR2 LQKENI come from the germline V gene. The V gene end was trimmed by 3 bases and the J gene end by 4 bases; junction bases not matched to a gene: 6. The CDR3 contains 15 residues. CDR3 bases: TGTGCCAGCTCACCCTCTAGCGGGAGTTCGTACGAGCAGTACTTC. Encoded protein: CASSPSSGSSYEQYF. The variable domain in full, completed from reference TRBV18 and TRBJ2-7, reads NAGVMQNPRHLVRRRGQEARLRCSPMKGHSHVYWYRQLPEEGLKFMVYLQKENIIDESGMPKERFSAEFPKEGPSILRIQQVVRGDSAAYFCASSPSSGSSYEQYFGPGTRLTVT.

The chain carries TRBV5-6 and TRBJ1-5; TRBD1 matches 7 bases. CDR3 size: 13 residues. Germline CDR1 and CDR2: SGHDT and YYEEEE. V shed 0 bases, J shed 7 bases, and the junction held 1 base outside the gene matches. CDR3 sequence (DNA): TGTGCCAGCAGCTTGGGACAGGGACAGCCCCAGCATTTT. It specifies CASSLGQGQPQHF.

The chain recombines TRBV4-2 with TRBJ2-4; TRBD2 matches 8 bases. The V and J ends lost 1 base and 0 bases, in that order; junction bases with no gene match: 2. Germline CDR1 reads LGHNA; CDR2 reads YNFKEQ. The CDR3 runs 16 residues. The CDR3 region has the DNA TGTGCCAGCAGCCAAGGGCTAGCGGGAGCCAAAAACATTCAGTACTTC. Encoded protein: CASSQGLAGAKNIQYF.

J is TRBJ1-2 and V is TRBV9; D call uncertain. Trimming removed 6 bases at V and 7 bases at J, with 10 bases between. CDR1 and CDR2 from the germline V gene are SGDLS and YYNGEE. The CDR3 is 11 residues long. CDR3 DNA: TGTGCCAGCAAGACTTACTCTGGCTACACCTTC. This encodes CASKTYSGYTF.

The chain is built from TRBV18 and TRBJ1-2; 9 bases align to TRBD1. Losses at the gene ends were 3 bases for V and 6 bases for J; bases not matched to a gene: 8. The CDR3 spans 15 residues. CDR1 is KGHSH and CDR2 is LQKENI in the germline V gene. CDR3 bases: TGTGCCAGCTCACCGTCACAGGGGGCGATCAATGGCTACACCTTC. It translates to CASSPSQGAINGYTF.

On this clone: The junction departs from the called germline gene at one end, perhaps through a read error. V is TRBV5-1 and J is TRBJ2-6, with 8 nucleotides matching TRBD1. The CDR3 totals 13 residues. Germline CDR1 and CDR2: SGHRS and YFSETQ. DNA of the CDR3: TGCGCCAGCAGCTTTAGTTGGACAGGGCATCGGGATTTC. This gives the protein CASSFSWTGHRDF.

The J gene is TRBJ2-7, the V gene TRBV5-1, with D possibly matching TRBD2 (6 bases). With 4 bases removed from V and 6 bases from J, the gap between germline ends came to 14 bases. Germline lookup yields CDR1 SGHRS and CDR2 YFSETQ. The CDR3 length is 13 residues. CDR3 nucleotides: TGCGCCAGCAGCCCGGCCGAGGAGGGCGAGCAGTACTTC. Its translation: CASSPAEEGEQYF.

The chain has TRBV9 and TRBJ1-1; tentative D call: TRBD1 (6 bases). The V end was cut by 4 bases, the J end by 4 bases, with 17 bases between. CDR1 and CDR2 (germline): SGDLS, YYNGEE. The CDR3 extends over 15 amino acids. The CDR3 is CASSPTGQGGTEAFF. Here the CDR3 DNA reads TGTGCCAGCAGCCCCACTGGGCAAGGGGGCACTGAAGCTTTCTTT.

The chain carries TRBV18 and TRBJ2-7; possibly TRBD2 for D (5 bases). Germline CDR1 and CDR2: KGHSH and LQKENI. V lost 6 bases to trimming and J lost 4 bases, with 16 bases between them. The CDR3 runs 14 residues. As DNA, the CDR3 is TGTGCCAGCTCCCCCGACTATAGGCCTTACGAGCAGTACTTC. Protein sequence: CASSPDYRPYEQYF. The variable domain in full, with the rest retrieved from reference TRBV18 and TRBJ2-7, is NAGVMQNPRHLVRRRGQEARLRCSPMKGHSHVYWYRQLPEEGLKFMVYLQKENIIDESGMPKERFSAEFPKEGPSILRIQQVVRGDSAAYFCASSPDYRPYEQYFGPGTRLTVT.

V gene TRBV27 combines with J gene TRBJ2-7; a possible D gene is TRBD1 (5 bases). Looked up from germline, CDR1 is MNHEY and CDR2 is SMNVEV (reference sequence). Trimming shortened V by 2 bases and J by 3 bases, and 11 bases separated the two germline ends. The CDR3 is 14 amino acids. In DNA form, the CDR3 reads TGTGCCAGCAGTTTACAAGGCAGGGACTACGAGCAGTACTTC. Encoded protein: CASSLQGRDYEQYF.

This clone came up once. The chain joins TRBV28 to TRBJ2-3; D not certain. The V gene's germline CDR1 is MDHEN and CDR2 SYDVKM. CDR3 length: 12 residues. The V end lost 7 bases, the J end lost 0 bases, and 5 bases lay between the germline ends. The CDR3 DNA sequence: TGTGCCAGCAATGAGAGCACAGATACGCAGTATTTT. Translated: CASNESTDTQYF.

This clone was counted between two and nine times. This chain uses TRBV11-3 with TRBJ1-1; D is perhaps TRBD1 (6 bases). This CDR3 has 13 amino acids. CDR1 and CDR2 (germline): SGHNT, YENEEA. With 6 bases removed from V and 2 bases from J, the gap between germline ends came to 10 bases. CDR3 nucleotides: TGTGCCAGCAGTCCAGGGGTAAACACTGAAGCTTTCTTT. The encoded protein is CASSPGVNTEAFF.

Comments on this clone: At one end, the junction sequence differs from germline, possibly due to a read error. The V call is TRBV7-7, the J call TRBJ1-2; TRBD1 agrees at 7 bases. Germline CDR1 reads SSHAT; CDR2 reads FNYEAQ (reference sequence). CDR3 length: 12 amino acids. The CDR3 DNA reads as TGTGCTAGCAGCTCGACAGGGACTGGCTACACCTTC. It specifies CASSSTGTGYTF.

The sample holds a few counts of this clone. V is TRBV12-5 and J is TRBJ1-1; D call uncertain. Trimming removed 0 bases at V and 0 bases at J, with 5 bases between. The germline gives CDR1 LGHNT, CDR2 FRNRAP. The CDR3 covers 14 residues. In DNA form, the CDR3 reads TGTGCTAGTGGTTTGGTACTCCTGAACACTGAAGCTTTCTTT. Translation: CASGLVLLNTEAFF.

This clone was counted once. V gene TRBV5-4 combines with J gene TRBJ1-2; maybe TRBD1 (6 bases). This CDR3 region has 15 residues. Germline values: CDR1 SGHNT, CDR2 YYREEE (reference sequence). Trimming pared 0 bases from V and 4 bases from J, leaving 13 bases between. The CDR3 sequence: CASSLAVGGSYGYTF. CDR3 sequence (DNA): TGTGCCAGCAGCTTGGCTGTTGGGGGCAGCTATGGCTACACCTTC.

This CDR3 is CASSPATGSNTEAFF. The CDR3 DNA reads TGTGCCAGCTCACCAGCGACAGGATCAAACACTGAAGCTTTCTTT. This chain uses TRBV18 with TRBJ1-1, with D maybe TRBD1 (6 bases). Per germline, CDR1 KGHSH and CDR2 LQKENI. The ends were cut back, 2 bases at V and 2 bases at J, with 12 bases in the middle. This CDR3 contains 15 residues.

This clone was detected only a few times. The rearrangement uses TRBV29-1 and TRBJ2-7; D possibly corresponds to TRBD2 (6 bases). CDR3 size: 15 residues. The germline V and J ends were trimmed by 0 bases and 0 bases, with 12 bases remaining between them. In germline, CDR1 is SQVTM, CDR2 ANQGSEA. The CDR3 spells CSVEDPGGSSYEQYF. In DNA, the CDR3 is TGCAGCGTTGAAGATCCCGGGGGAAGCTCCTACGAGCAGTACTTC.

This chain connects TRBV2 to TRBJ1-1; D unclear. This CDR3 comprises 14 residues. The germline V gene has CDR1 SNHLY and CDR2 FYNNEI. The germline V and J ends were trimmed by 2 bases and 4 bases, with 11 bases remaining between them. Here the CDR3 DNA reads TGTGCCAGCAGTGAAAGGGCGGGAATCACTGAAGCTTTCTTT. Translation: CASSERAGITEAFF.

The chain carries TRBV9 and TRBJ2-3; TRBD2 aligns across 7 bases. V trimming: 0 bases; J trimming: 4 bases; junction bases outside the gene matches: 2. This CDR3 spans 14 amino acids. Germline loops: CDR1 SGDLS, CDR2 YYNGEE. CDR3 in DNA: TGTGCCAGCAGCGTAGACCTAGCGGCAGATACGCAGTATTTT. Its translation: CASSVDLAADTQYF.

This CDR3 reads CASGILLLAKNIQYF. CDR3 DNA: TGTGCCAGCGGTATACTTCTCCTGGCCAAAAACATTCAGTACTTC. This chain uses TRBV2 with TRBJ2-4, with D hard to call. The CDR3 has 15 amino acids. V was trimmed by 8 bases and J by 1 base, leaving 15 bases between them. Germline loops: CDR1 SNHLY, CDR2 FYNNEI.

The chain uses TRBV7-9 and TRBJ2-3, with D perhaps matching TRBD1 (6 bases). Germline assignment: CDR1 SEHNR and CDR2 FQNEAQ (reference sequence). This CDR3 spans 14 amino acids. V gave up 1 base and J gave up 4 bases, with 9 bases separating them. The CDR3 nucleotides read TGTGCCAGCAGCTTAGGACAGGCGGCAGATACGCAGTATTTT. Translation gives CASSLGQAADTQYF.

This clone was recorded only once. This rearrangement joins TRBV5-6 to TRBJ1-2; 9 nucleotides align to TRBD1. Germline CDR1 reads SGHDT; CDR2 reads YYEEEE. V was pared by 2 bases and J by 10 bases, with 6 bases of the junction left unmatched. The CDR3 consists of 13 residues. CDR3 DNA sequence: TGTGCCAGCAGCTTTTGGGACAGGGATGACTACACCTTC. Residues: CASSFWDRDDYTF.

This clone was counted a few times. The chain employs TRBV7-9 and TRBJ2-1; 7 bases are a match to TRBD2. V lost 1 base and J lost 5; bases outside the gene matches: 11. CDR1 is SEHNR, CDR2 FQNEAQ, per germline (reference sequence). The CDR3 consists of 17 residues. CDR3 DNA sequence: TGTGCCAGCAGCTTAGGGGCTAGCGGACTGACCGACAATGAGCAGTTCTTC. Translated: CASSLGASGLTDNEQFF.

The chain is built from TRBV2 and TRBJ2-1; 9 bases line up with TRBD2. The CDR3 loop spans 14 amino acids. Germline V gene lookup returns CDR1 SNHLY and CDR2 FYNNEI. The J segment lost 3 bases and the V segment lost 6 bases, leaving 3 bases of the junction unmatched. This CDR3 is CASRDSGGYNEQFF. DNA for the CDR3: TGTGCCAGCAGAGATAGCGGGGGCTACAATGAGCAGTTCTTC.

The rearrangement links TRBV15 to TRBJ1-5, with D uncertain. Trimming removed 1 base at V and 1 base at J, with 5 bases between. CDR1 and CDR2 (germline): LNHNV, YYDKDF (reference sequence). The CDR3 runs to 14 residues. The DNA for the CDR3 is TGTGCCACCAGCAGAGGAGGGAGCAATCAGCCCCAGCATTTT. It codes for CATSRGGSNQPQHF. Variable domain in full (rest from reference TRBV15 and TRBJ1-5): DAMVIQNPRYQVTQFGKPVTLSCSQTLNHNVMYWYQQKSSQAPKLLFHYYDKDFNNEADTPDNFQSRRPNTSFCFLDIRSPGLGDTAMYLCATSRGGSNQPQHFGDGTRLSIL.

The chain carries TRBV5-1 and TRBJ2-3, with 7 bases that match TRBD1. CDR1 is SGHRS, CDR2 YFSETQ, per germline. The ends lost 4 bases at V and 0 bases at J; junction bases unmatched: 5. CDR3 length: 15 amino acids. CDR3 sequence (DNA): TGCGCCAGCAGCGGACAGGTTGCTAGCACAGATACGCAGTATTTT. Amino acids: CASSGQVASTDTQYF.

The chain joins TRBV30 to TRBJ1-1, with TRBD1 matching over 7 bases. The length of the CDR3 is 13 residues. Germline V gene lookup returns CDR1 GTSNPN and CDR2 SVGIG (reference sequence). V dropped 1 base and J dropped 10; count of bases not matched to a gene: 9. CDR3 sequence reads: CAWSGQGFDRAFF. CDR3 sequence (DNA): TGTGCCTGGAGTGGACAGGGATTTGATCGAGCTTTCTTT.